The 24 T cell receptor beta chains below come from one sample, sequenced in a study of blood T cell repertoires in COVID-19. Clones were sequenced by immunoSEQ multiplex PCR, and TCRdb holds only the in-frame ones, with some missing. The sample yields around 260,000 clones, approximately 85% seen once. Sequenced input: PBMCs or T cells enriched from blood (not recorded which). These receptors came from a woman aged 25 to 39 who had recovered from COVID-19.

This chain links TRBV7-3 with TRBJ2-1; 16 bases match TRBD2. CDR1 SGHTA and CDR2 FQGTGA come from the germline V gene. This CDR3 region has 17 residues. J was trimmed by 7 bases and V by 4 bases; bases with no gene match: 7. CDR3 bases: TGTGCCAGCAGCTCAGGGGGACTAGCGGGAGGGAAGAATGAGCAGTTCTTC. The encoded protein is CASSSGGLAGGKNEQFF.

The V call is TRBV9, the J call TRBJ2-1, with TRBD2 matching over 8 bases. The CDR3 runs to 15 residues. With 0 bases clipped from V and 6 bases from J, the junction kept 5 bases outside the gene matches. Per the germline V gene, CDR1 is SGDLS and CDR2 is YYNGEE. The CDR3 spells CASSVGLARTNEQFF. The CDR3 DNA reads as TGTGCCAGCAGCGTAGGACTAGCGCGGACCAATGAGCAGTTCTTC.

This sequence joins TRBV29-1 and TRBJ1-1; 9 bases align to TRBD1. CDR3 length: 11 amino acids. Germline-derived CDR1 and CDR2 are SQVTM and ANQGSEA. The junction had 3 bases not matched to a gene; V was cut back by 3 bases and J by 10 bases. The CDR3 sequence: CSVEVQGAAFF. CDR3 sequence (DNA): TGCAGCGTTGAGGTACAGGGGGCAGCTTTCTTT.

The genes are TRBV9 and TRBJ2-3; TRBD2 matches at 9 bases. J gave up 5 bases and V 7 bases, and 8 bases lay outside the gene matches. The V gene's germline CDR1 is SGDLS and CDR2 YYNGEE. The CDR3 consists of 14 residues. CDR3 sequence reads: CASGRGGSKDTQYF. CDR3 nucleotides: TGTGCCAGCGGGCGGGGGGGCTCTAAAGATACGCAGTATTTT.

The chain uses TRBV4-2 and TRBJ1-1; 10 bases match TRBD1. The CDR3 has 15 amino acids. Germline CDR1 and CDR2: LGHNA and YNFKEQ. Unmatched junction bases numbered 7, after V lost 5 bases and J lost 4 bases. The CDR3: CASSDRDRGSTEAFF. In DNA form, the CDR3 reads TGTGCCAGCAGCGACCGGGACAGGGGTTCCACTGAAGCTTTCTTT.

V and J are TRBV5-1 and TRBJ2-1; TRBD1 aligns across 10 bases. Germline V gene sequence: CDR1 SGHRS, CDR2 YFSETQ. The trim removed 4 bases at V and 7 bases at J, leaving 5 bases unmatched. This CDR3 region has 14 residues. CDR3 loop: CASSRDRGRNEQFF. CDR3 DNA: TGCGCCAGCAGCCGGGACAGGGGACGAAATGAGCAGTTCTTC.

This clone was observed once. This rearrangement joins TRBV12-3 or TRBV12-4 to TRBJ2-3, with TRBD2 as a possible D gene (5 bases). The CDR3 contains 10 residues. DNA of the CDR3: TGTGCTGGAGGAACAGATACGCAGTATTTT. Its protein is CAGGTDTQYF.

This clone appeared once. The chain has TRBV6-5 and TRBJ1-5; possible D gene TRBD1, 6 bases. This CDR3 region has 13 residues. The germline V and J ends were trimmed by 4 bases and 4 bases, with 8 bases remaining between them. CDR1 is MNHEY and CDR2 is SVGAGI in the germline V gene. CDR3 region: CASSSTGNQPQHF. The CDR3 bases are TGTGCCAGCAGTTCGACAGGTAATCAGCCCCAGCATTTT.

This clone came up once. This chain links TRBV5-1 with TRBJ2-2; 8 bases are shared with TRBD1. With V trimmed by 4 bases and J by 8 bases, 7 bases remained unmatched. The CDR3 runs to 14 residues. Germline-derived CDR1 and CDR2 are SGHRS and YFSETQ. CDR3 DNA sequence: TGCGCCAGCAGCCCAGGGGGCCGAGGTGGGGAGCTGTTTTTT. Translated, it gives CASSPGGRGGELFF.

The rearrangement links TRBV28 to TRBJ1-1; D remains ambiguous. Looked up from germline, CDR1 is MDHEN and CDR2 is SYDVKM. Trimming pared 3 bases from V and 2 bases from J, leaving 10 bases between. The CDR3 runs to 14 residues. The CDR3 sequence is CASSFLDKNTEAFF. In DNA, the CDR3 is TGTGCCAGCAGTTTTTTAGATAAAAACACTGAAGCTTTCTTT.

As DNA, the CDR3 is TGTGCCTGGTCCAGGGGTGCGGTGATGAAGAACACTGAAGCTTTCTTT. Amino acids: CAWSRGAVMKNTEAFF. The rearrangement links TRBV30 to TRBJ1-1; D might be TRBD1 (6 bases). CDR1 is GTSNPN, CDR2 SVGIG, per germline (reference sequence). There are 16 residues in the CDR3. V lost 5 bases to trimming and J lost 1 base, with 20 bases between them.

The chain is built from TRBV18 and TRBJ2-3; D not certain. The germline V and J ends were trimmed by 0 bases and 4 bases, with 8 bases remaining between them. Germline CDR1 reads KGHSH; CDR2 reads LQKENI. This CDR3 has 14 residues. The chain's CDR3 is CASSPPHRADTQYF. CDR3 sequence (DNA): TGTGCCAGCTCACCACCCCACCGGGCAGATACGCAGTATTTT.

This clone was observed once. The chain links TRBV27 to TRBJ2-6, with a weak D call TRBD1 (5 bases). Trimming removed 5 bases from V and 0 bases from J, with 8 bases in between. CDR3 length equals 15 residues. Germline values: CDR1 MNHEY, CDR2 SMNVEV (reference sequence). DNA for the CDR3: TGTGCCAGCAGTCAGGGCACCTCTGGGGCCAACGTCCTGACTTTC. Translating it yields CASSQGTSGANVLTF.

The chain uses TRBV19 and TRBJ2-1; 7 nucleotides agree with TRBD2. This CDR3 comprises 20 residues. Looked up from germline, CDR1 is LNHDA and CDR2 is SQIVND (reference sequence). J was trimmed by 0 bases and V by 4 bases; bases with no gene match: 18. DNA for the CDR3: TGTGCCAGTAGTACCCGTCCGGGACTAATATCCCTTAGCTCCTACAATGAGCAGTTCTTC. Residues: CASSTRPGLISLSSYNEQFF.

The chain combines TRBV6-4 with TRBJ2-2; tentative D call: TRBD2 (6 bases). With 3 bases removed from V and 5 bases from J, the gap between germline ends came to 10 bases. Germline CDR1 reads MRHNA; CDR2 reads SNTAGT. CDR3 length: 14 residues. The CDR3 is CASSEGLETGELFF. The CDR3 DNA reads as TGTGCCAGCAGTGAGGGACTGGAAACCGGGGAGCTGTTTTTT.

This clone has a handful of counts. V gene TRBV5-6 combines with J gene TRBJ1-2; 7 bases align to TRBD1. V lost 7 bases, J lost 4 bases, and 19 bases stayed unmatched. Germline CDR1 is SGHDT and CDR2 is YYEEEE. The CDR3 sequence is 17 residues long. CDR3 coding DNA: TGTGCCAGCGCAACCCGGGGACTGACAGGGAGCATCTATGGCTACACCTTC. It yields the protein CASATRGLTGSIYGYTF.

With respect to this clone: The junction departs from germline at one end; a sequencing error may be responsible. The chain combines TRBV2 with TRBJ2-2; 9 positions agree with TRBD1. The CDR3 is made up of 13 amino acids. The V gene's germline CDR1 is SNHLY and CDR2 FYNNEI. CDR3 sequence reads: CASSLVETGGLFF. CDR3 bases: TGTGCCAGCAGTCTCGTAGAGACAGGGGGGCTGTTTTTT.

In its sample, this clone was seen once. The DNA for the CDR3 is TGTGCCAGCAGGACAACAGGGGCCTGGCAGAACACTGAAGCTTTCTTT. As protein: CASRTTGAWQNTEAFF. This chain joins TRBV28 and TRBJ1-1; 7 bases align to TRBD1. Germline V gene lookup returns CDR1 MDHEN and CDR2 SYDVKM. V trimming: 6 bases; J trimming: 1 base; junction bases outside the gene matches: 11. The CDR3 has 16 residues.

The chain joins TRBV19 to TRBJ2-5; D is possibly TRBD2 (5 bases). This CDR3 contains 14 residues. The germline gives CDR1 LNHDA, CDR2 SQIVND (reference sequence). Trimming cost V 4 bases and J 1 base, with 10 bases left between them. The CDR3 DNA sequence: TGTGCCAGTAGTAGTAGGAGCGGCCAAGAGACCCAGTACTTC. It specifies CASSSRSGQETQYF.

This chain uses TRBV11-2 with TRBJ2-1, with a weak D call TRBD1 (5 bases). This CDR3 has 12 amino acids. Germline V gene sequence: CDR1 SGHAT, CDR2 FQNNGV. Between the trimmed V and J ends, which lost 3 bases and 8 bases, there was a span of 8 bases. Here the CDR3 reads CASSFVRDEQFF. As DNA, the CDR3 is TGTGCCAGCAGCTTTGTCAGGGATGAGCAGTTCTTC. The whole variable domain, remainder taken from reference TRBV11-2 and TRBJ2-1, is EAGVAQSPRYKIIEKRQSVAFWCNPISGHATLYWYQQILGQGPKLLIQFQNNGVVDDSQLPKDRFSAERLKGVDSTLKIQPAKLEDSAVYLCASSFVRDEQFFGPGTRLTVL.

V is TRBV29-1 and J is TRBJ2-5; 12 bases align to TRBD2. Germline V lookup: CDR1 SQVTM, CDR2 ANQGSEA. V gave up 3 bases and J gave up 4 bases; unmatched junction bases: 12. This CDR3 comprises 17 residues. The CDR3 is CSVDSLASGRAAETQYF. In DNA, the CDR3 is TGCAGCGTTGACTCTTTGGCTAGCGGGAGGGCCGCAGAGACCCAGTACTTC. The whole variable domain, remainder taken from reference TRBV29-1 and TRBJ2-5, is SAVISQKPSRDICQRGTSLTIQCQVDSQVTMMFWYRQQPGQSLTLIATANQGSEATYESGFVIDKFPISRPNLTFSTLTVSNMSPEDSSIYLCSVDSLASGRAAETQYFGPGTRLLVL.

V and J are TRBV5-1 and TRBJ2-7; 9 bases agree with TRBD1. The germline V gene encodes CDR1 SGHRS and CDR2 YFSETQ. The V and J ends lost 4 bases and 4 bases, in that order; junction bases with no gene match: 9. The CDR3 runs to 15 residues. CDR3 amino acids: CASSNVGTGTYEQYF. The CDR3 DNA reads TGCGCCAGCAGCAACGTCGGGACAGGGACTTACGAGCAGTACTTC.

The chain carries TRBV27 and TRBJ1-1; TRBD1 matches 9 bases. V dropped 4 bases and J dropped 2; count of bases not matched to a gene: 2. Germline assignment: CDR1 MNHEY and CDR2 SMNVEV (reference sequence). The CDR3 spans 14 residues. CDR3 loop: CASSWGQGNTEAFF. CDR3 nucleotide sequence: TGTGCCAGCAGTTGGGGACAGGGAAACACTGAAGCTTTCTTT.

The CDR3 sequence is CASSESYGYTF. The CDR3 DNA reads as TGTGCCAGCAGCGAGTCCTATGGCTACACCTTC. The chain has TRBV25-1 and TRBJ1-2; the D is unclear. Germline CDR1 and CDR2: MGHDK and SYGVNS. The V end lost 6 bases, the J end lost 4 bases, and 6 bases lay between the germline ends. The CDR3 contains 11 residues.